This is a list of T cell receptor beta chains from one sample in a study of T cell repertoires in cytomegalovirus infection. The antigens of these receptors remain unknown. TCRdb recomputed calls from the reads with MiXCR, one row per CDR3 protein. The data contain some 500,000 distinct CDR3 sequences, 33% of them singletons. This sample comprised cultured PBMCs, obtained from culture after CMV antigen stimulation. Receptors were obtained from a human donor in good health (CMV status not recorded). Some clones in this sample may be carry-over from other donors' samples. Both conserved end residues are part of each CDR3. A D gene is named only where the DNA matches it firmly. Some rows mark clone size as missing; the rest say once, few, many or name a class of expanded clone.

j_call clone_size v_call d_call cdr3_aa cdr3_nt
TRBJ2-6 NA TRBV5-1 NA CASSLSGGVSGANVLTF TGCGCCAGCAGCTTGTCGGGCGGGGTCTCTGGGGCCAACGTCCTGACTTTC
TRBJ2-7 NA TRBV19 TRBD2 CASSIIAGGLYEQYF TGTGCCAGTAGTATTATAGCGGGAGGACTTTACGAGCAGTACTTC
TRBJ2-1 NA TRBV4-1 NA CASSHESFNEQFF TGTGCCAGCAGCCATGAATCTTTCAATGAGCAGTTCTTC
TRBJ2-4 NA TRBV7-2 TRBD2 CASSLVVAGGRGKNIQYF TGTGCCAGCAGCTTAGTGGTGGCGGGTGGGAGGGGCAAAAACATTCAGTACTTC
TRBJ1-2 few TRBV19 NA CASSMLQTSGYTF TGTGCCAGTAGTATGTTGCAAACCAGTGGCTACACCTTC
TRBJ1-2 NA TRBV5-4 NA CASSFTGVHYGYTF TGTGCCAGCAGCTTTACCGGGGTTCACTATGGCTACACCTTC
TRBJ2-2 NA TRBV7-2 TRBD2 CASSTWEGGELFF TGTGCCAGCAGCACCTGGGAGGGCGGGGAGCTGTTTTTT
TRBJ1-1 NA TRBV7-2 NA CASSLAAGEAGTEAFF TGTGCCAGCAGCTTAGCAGCAGGGGAGGCGGGGACTGAAGCTTTCTTT
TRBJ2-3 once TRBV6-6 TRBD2 CASSSSGTKDTQYF TGTGCCAGCAGTTCCTCCGGGACTAAAGATACGCAGTATTTT
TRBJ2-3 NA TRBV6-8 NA CASSYKGTDTQYF TGTGCCAGCAGTTATAAGGGCACAGATACGCAGTATTTT
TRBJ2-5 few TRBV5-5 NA CASSLPPVQETQYF TGTGCCAGCAGCTTGCCCCCTGTCCAAGAGACCCAGTACTTC
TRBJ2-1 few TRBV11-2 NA CASSHSGMGNEQFF TGTGCCAGCAGCCATTCAGGGATGGGCAATGAGCAGTTCTTC
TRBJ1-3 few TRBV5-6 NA CASSRQDSGNTIYF TGTGCCAGCAGTCGACAGGACTCTGGAAACACCATATATTTT
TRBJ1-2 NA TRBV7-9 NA CASSPQLVGSHYGYTF TGTGCCAGCAGCCCCCAGTTGGTAGGGTCTCACTATGGCTACACCTTC
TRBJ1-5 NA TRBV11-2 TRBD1 CASSWGQGGGQPQHF TGTGCCAGCAGCTGGGGACAGGGGGGTGGTCAGCCCCAGCATTTT
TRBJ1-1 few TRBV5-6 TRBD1 CASSLAAGTGLPNTEAFF TGTGCCAGCAGCTTGGCGGCCGGGACAGGGCTCCCGAACACTGAAGCTTTCTTT
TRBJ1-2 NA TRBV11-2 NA CASSERTNYGYTF TGTGCCAGCAGCGAAAGGACTAACTATGGCTACACCTTC